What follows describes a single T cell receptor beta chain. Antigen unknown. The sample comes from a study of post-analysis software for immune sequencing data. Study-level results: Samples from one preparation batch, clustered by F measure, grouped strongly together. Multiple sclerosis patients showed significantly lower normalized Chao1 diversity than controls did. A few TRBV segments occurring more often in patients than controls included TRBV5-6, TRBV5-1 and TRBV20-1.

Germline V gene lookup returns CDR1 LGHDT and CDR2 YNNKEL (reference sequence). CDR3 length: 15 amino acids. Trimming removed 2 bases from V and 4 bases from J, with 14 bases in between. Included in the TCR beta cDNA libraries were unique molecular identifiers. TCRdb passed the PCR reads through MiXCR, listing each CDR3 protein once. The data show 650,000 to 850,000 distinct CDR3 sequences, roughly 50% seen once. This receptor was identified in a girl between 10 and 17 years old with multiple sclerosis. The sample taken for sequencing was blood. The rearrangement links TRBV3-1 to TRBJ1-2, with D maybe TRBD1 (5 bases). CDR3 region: CASSQRSSGSYGYTF. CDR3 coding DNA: TGTGCCAGCAGCCAAAGATCGTCAGGGAGCTATGGCTACACCTTC. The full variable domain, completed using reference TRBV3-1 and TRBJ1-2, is DTAVSQTPKYLVTQMGNDKSIKCEQNLGHDTMYWYKQDSKKFLKIMFSYNNKELIINETVPNRFSPKSPDKAHLNLHINSLELGDSAVYFCASSQRSSGSYGYTFGSGTRLTVV.